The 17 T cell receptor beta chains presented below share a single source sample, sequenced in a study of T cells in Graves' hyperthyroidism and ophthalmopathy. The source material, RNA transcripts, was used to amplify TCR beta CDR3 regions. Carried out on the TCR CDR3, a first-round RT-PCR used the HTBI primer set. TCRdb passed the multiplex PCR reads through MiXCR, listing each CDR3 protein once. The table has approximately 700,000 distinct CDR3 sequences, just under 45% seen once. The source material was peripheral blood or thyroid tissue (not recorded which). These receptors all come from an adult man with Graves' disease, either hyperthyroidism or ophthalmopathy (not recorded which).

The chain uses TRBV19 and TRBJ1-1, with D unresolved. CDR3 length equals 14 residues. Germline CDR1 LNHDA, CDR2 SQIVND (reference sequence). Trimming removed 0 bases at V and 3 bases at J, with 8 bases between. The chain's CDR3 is CASSIDGRHTEAFF. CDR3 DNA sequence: TGTGCCAGTAGTATAGATGGCCGGCACACTGAAGCTTTCTTT.

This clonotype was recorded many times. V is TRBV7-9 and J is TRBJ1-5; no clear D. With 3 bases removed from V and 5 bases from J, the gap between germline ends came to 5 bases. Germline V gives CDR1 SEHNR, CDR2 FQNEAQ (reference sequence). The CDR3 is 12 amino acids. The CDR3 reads CASSFRDQPQHF. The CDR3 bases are TGTGCCAGCAGCTTCAGAGATCAGCCCCAGCATTTT.

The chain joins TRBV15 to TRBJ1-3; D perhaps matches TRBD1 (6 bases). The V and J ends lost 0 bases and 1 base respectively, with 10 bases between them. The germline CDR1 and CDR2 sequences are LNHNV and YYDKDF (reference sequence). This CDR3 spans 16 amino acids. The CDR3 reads CATSRDLGTSGNTIYF. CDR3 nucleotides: TGTGCCACCAGCAGAGATCTCGGGACATCTGGAAACACCATATATTTT.

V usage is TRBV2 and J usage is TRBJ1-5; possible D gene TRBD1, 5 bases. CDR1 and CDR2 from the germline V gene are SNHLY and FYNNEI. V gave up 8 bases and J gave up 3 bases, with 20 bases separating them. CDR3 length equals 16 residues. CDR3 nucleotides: TGTGCCAGCCTCCCGAGAGTTACAGGAGCCAATCAGCCCCAGCATTTT. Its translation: CASLPRVTGANQPQHF.

For the CDR3, the DNA is TGTGCCAGCAGCCACAGGGCGCGCGACACCGGGGAGCTGTTTTTT. The encoded protein is CASSHRARDTGELFF. The chain carries TRBV11-1 and TRBJ2-2; TRBD1 is a possible D gene (6 bases). This CDR3 is 15 amino acids long. Germline V gene lookup returns CDR1 SGHAT and CDR2 FQDESV (reference sequence). V lost 5 bases, J lost 3 bases, and 13 bases lay in between. The whole variable domain, remainder taken from reference TRBV11-1 and TRBJ2-2, is EAEVAQSPRYKITEKSQAVAFWCDPISGHATLYWYRQILGQGPELLVQFQDESVVDDSQLPKDRFSAERLKGVDSTLKIQPAELGDSAMYLCASSHRARDTGELFFGEGSRLTVL.

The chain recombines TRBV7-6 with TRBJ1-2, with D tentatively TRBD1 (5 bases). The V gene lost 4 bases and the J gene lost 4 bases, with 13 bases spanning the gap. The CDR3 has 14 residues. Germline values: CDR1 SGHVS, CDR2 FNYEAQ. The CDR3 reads CASSSQGIIYGYTF. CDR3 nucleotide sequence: TGTGCCAGCAGCTCCCAGGGTATAATCTATGGCTACACCTTC.

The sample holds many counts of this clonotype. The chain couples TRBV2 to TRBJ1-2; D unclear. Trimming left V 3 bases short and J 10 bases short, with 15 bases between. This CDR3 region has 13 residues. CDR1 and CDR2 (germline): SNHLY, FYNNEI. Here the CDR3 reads CASSETQKLDYTF. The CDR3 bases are TGTGCCAGCAGTGAGACCCAAAAATTGGACTACACCTTC.

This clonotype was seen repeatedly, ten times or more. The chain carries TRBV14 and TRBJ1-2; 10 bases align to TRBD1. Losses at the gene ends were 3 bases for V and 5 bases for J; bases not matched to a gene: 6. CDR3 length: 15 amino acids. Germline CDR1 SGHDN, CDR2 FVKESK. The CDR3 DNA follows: TGTGCCAGCAGCCATGAGGGACAGGGGCTTTATGGCTACACCTTC. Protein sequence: CASSHEGQGLYGYTF.

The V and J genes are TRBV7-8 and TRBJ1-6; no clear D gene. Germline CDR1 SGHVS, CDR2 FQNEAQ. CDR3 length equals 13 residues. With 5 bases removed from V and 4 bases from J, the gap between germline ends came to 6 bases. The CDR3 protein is CASSPQYNSPLHF. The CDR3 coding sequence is TGTGCCAGCAGCCCACAGTATAATTCACCCCTCCACTTT. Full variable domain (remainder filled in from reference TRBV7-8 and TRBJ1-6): GAGVSQSPRYKVAKRGQDVALRCDPISGHVSLFWYQQALGQGPEFLTYFQNEAQLDKSGLPSDRFFAERPEGSVSTLKIQRTQQEDSAVYLCASSPQYNSPLHFGNGTRLTVT.

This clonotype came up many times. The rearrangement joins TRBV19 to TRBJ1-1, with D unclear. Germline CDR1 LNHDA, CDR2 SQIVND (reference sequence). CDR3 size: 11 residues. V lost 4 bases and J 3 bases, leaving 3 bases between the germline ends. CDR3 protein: CASSRHTEAFF. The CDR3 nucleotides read TGTGCCAGTAGTAGGCACACTGAAGCTTTCTTT.

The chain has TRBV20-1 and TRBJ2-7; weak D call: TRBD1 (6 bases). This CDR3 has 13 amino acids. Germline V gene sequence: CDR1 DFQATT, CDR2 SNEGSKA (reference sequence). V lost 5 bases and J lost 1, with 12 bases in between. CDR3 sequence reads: CSAQVTGSYEQYF. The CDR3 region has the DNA TGCAGTGCTCAGGTTACAGGGTCCTACGAGCAGTACTTC.

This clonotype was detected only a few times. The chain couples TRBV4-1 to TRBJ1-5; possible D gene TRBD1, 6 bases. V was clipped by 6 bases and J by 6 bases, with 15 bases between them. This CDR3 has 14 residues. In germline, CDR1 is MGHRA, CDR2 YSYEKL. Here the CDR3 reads CASSITGYAQPQHF. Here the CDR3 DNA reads TGCGCCAGCAGTATAACAGGGTATGCTCAGCCCCAGCATTTT.

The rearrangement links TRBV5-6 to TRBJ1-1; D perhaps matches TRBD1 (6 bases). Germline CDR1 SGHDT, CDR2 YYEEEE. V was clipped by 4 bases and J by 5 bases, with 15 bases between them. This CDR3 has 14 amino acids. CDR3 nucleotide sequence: TGTGCCAGCAGCCCTCTAATCACAGGGACTGAAGCTTTCTTT. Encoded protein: CASSPLITGTEAFF.

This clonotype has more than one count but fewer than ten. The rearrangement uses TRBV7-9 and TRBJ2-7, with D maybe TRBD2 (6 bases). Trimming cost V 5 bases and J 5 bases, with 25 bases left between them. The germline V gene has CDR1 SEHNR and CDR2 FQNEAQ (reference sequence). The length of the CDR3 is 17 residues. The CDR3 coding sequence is TGTGCCAGCAGCCCGGGTTCCGGGACTCCGACCGTGAACGAGCAGTACTTC. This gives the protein CASSPGSGTPTVNEQYF.

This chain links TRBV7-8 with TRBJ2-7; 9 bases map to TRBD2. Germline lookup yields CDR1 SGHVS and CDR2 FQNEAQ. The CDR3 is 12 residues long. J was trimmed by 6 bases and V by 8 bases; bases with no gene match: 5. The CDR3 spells CASQAGGFEQYF. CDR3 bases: TGTGCCAGCCAAGCGGGGGGTTTCGAGCAGTACTTC.

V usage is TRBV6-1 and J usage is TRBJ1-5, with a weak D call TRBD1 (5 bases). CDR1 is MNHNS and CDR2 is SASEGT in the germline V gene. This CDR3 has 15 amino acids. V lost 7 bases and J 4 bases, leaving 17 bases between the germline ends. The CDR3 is CASNGGRQFNQPQHF. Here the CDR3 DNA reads TGTGCCAGCAACGGGGGTCGACAGTTTAATCAGCCCCAGCATTTT.

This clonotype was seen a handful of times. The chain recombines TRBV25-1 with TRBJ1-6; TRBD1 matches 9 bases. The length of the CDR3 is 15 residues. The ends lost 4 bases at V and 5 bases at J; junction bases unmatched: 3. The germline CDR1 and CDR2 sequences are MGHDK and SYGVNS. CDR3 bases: TGTGCCAGCAGTGCACAGGGGGCGGATAATTCACCCCTCCACTTT. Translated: CASSAQGADNSPLHF.